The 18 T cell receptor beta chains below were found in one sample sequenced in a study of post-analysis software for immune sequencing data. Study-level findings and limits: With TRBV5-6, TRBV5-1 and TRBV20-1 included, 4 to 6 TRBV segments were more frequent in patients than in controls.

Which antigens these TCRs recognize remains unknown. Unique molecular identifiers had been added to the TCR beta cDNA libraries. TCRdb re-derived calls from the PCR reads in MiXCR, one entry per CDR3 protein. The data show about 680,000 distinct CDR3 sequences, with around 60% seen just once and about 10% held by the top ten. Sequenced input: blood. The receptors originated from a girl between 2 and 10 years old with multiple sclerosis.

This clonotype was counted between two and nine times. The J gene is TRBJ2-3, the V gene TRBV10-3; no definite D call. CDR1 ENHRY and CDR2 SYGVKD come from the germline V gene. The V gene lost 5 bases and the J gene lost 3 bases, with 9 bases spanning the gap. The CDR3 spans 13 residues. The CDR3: CAISLQETDTQYF. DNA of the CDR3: TGTGCCATCAGTCTCCAGGAAACAGATACGCAGTATTTT.

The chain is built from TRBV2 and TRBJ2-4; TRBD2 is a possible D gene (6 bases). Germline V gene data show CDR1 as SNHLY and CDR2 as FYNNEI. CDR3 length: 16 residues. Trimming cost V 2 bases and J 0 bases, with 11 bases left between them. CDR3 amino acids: CASSEWGVLAKNIQYF. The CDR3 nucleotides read TGTGCCAGCAGTGAATGGGGGGTGTTAGCCAAAAACATTCAGTACTTC.

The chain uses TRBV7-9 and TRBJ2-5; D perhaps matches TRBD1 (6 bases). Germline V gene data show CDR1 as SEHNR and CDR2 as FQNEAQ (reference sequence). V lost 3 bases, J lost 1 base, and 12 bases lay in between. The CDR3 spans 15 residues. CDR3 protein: CASSFRDKIQETQYF. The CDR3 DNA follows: TGTGCCAGCAGCTTCCGGGACAAAATCCAAGAGACCCAGTACTTC.

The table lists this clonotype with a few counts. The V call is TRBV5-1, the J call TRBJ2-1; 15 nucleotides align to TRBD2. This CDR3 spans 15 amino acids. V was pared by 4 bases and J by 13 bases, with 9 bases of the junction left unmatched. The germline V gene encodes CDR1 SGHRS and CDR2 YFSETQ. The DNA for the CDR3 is TGCGCCAGCAGCCCCGGACTAGCGGGAGGGGGTGACCAGTTCTTC. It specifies CASSPGLAGGGDQFF.

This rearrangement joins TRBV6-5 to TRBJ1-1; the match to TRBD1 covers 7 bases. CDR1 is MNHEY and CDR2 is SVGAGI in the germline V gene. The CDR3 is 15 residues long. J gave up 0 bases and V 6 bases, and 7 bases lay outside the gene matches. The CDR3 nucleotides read TGTGCCAGCAGCCTCACAGGGGACCTGAACACTGAAGCTTTCTTT. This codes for CASSLTGDLNTEAFF.

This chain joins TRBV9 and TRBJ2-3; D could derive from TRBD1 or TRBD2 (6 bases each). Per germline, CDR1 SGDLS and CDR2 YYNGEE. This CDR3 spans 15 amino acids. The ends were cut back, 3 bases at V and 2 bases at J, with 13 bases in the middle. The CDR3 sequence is CASSEGGTHTDTQYF. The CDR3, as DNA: TGTGCCAGCAGCGAGGGGGGAACGCACACAGATACGCAGTATTTT.

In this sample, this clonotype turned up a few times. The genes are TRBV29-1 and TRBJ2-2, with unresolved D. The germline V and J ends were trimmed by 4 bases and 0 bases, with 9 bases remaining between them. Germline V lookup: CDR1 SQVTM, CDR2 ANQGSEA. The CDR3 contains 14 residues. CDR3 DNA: TGCAGCGTTGGTCGGCATACGAACACCGGGGAGCTGTTTTTT. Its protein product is CSVGRHTNTGELFF.

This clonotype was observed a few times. The CDR3 loop reads CSVEGPHYGYTF. The CDR3 bases are TGCAGCGTTGAAGGCCCGCACTATGGCTACACCTTC. The J gene is TRBJ1-2, the V gene TRBV29-1; D is unresolved. The CDR3 loop spans 12 amino acids. Trimming pared 1 base from V and 3 bases from J, leaving 6 bases between. CDR1 is SQVTM and CDR2 is ANQGSEA in the germline V gene.

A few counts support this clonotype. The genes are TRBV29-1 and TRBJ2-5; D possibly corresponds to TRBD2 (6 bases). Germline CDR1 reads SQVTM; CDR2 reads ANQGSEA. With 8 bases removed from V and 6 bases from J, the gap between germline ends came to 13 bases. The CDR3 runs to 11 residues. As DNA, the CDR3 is TGCAGCTCCAGGACTACGAAGACCCAGTACTTC. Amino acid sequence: CSSRTTKTQYF.

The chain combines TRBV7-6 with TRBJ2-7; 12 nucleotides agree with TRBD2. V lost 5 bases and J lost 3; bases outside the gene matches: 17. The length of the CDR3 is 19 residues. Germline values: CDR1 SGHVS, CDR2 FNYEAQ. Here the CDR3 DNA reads TGTGCCAGCAGCCCATCACTAGCGGGAGGCCTCCTTACAAACTACGAGCAGTACTTC. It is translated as CASSPSLAGGLLTNYEQYF. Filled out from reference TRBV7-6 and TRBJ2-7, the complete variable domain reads GAGVSQSPRYKVTKRGQDVALRCDPISGHVSLYWYRQALGQGPEFLTYFNYEAQQDKSGLPNDRFSAERPEGSISTLTIQRTEQRDSAMYRCASSPSLAGGLLTNYEQYFGPGTRLTVT.

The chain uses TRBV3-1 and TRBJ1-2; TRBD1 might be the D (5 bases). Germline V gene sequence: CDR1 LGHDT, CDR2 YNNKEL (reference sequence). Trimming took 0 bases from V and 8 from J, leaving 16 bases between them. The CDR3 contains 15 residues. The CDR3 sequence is CASSQDVGGSLGYTF. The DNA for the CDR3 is TGTGCCAGCAGCCAAGATGTGGGGGGAAGTCTGGGCTACACCTTC.

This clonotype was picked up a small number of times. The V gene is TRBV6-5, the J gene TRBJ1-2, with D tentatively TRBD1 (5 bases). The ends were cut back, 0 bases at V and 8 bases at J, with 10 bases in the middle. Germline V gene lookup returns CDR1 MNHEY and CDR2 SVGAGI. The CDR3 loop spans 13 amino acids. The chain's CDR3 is CASSYSGGSGYTF. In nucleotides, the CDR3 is TGTGCCAGCAGTTACTCCGGGGGGAGCGGCTACACCTTC.

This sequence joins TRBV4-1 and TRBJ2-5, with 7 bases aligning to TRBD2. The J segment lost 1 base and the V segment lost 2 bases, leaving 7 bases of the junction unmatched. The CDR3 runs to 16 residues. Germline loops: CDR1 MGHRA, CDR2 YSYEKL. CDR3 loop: CASSQSLADPQETQYF. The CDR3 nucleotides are TGCGCCAGCAGCCAATCTCTAGCGGATCCCCAAGAGACCCAGTACTTC.

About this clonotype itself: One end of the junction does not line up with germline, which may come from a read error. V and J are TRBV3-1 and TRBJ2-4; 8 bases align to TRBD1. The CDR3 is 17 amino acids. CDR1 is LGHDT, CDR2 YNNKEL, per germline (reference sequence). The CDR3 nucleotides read TGTGCCAGCGGCCATTTTTTCCAGGGGGCGGCCAAAAACATTCAGTACTTC. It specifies CASGHFFQGAAKNIQYF.

Here the CDR3 reads CSARTGGSYNSPLHF. CDR3 DNA sequence: TGCAGTGCTCGGACAGGGGGCTCCTATAATTCACCCCTCCACTTT. The chain uses TRBV20-1 and TRBJ1-6; 10 bases map to TRBD1. This CDR3 region has 15 residues. V lost 5 bases, J lost 0 bases, and 1 base stayed unmatched. CDR1 is DFQATT, CDR2 SNEGSKA, per germline (reference sequence).

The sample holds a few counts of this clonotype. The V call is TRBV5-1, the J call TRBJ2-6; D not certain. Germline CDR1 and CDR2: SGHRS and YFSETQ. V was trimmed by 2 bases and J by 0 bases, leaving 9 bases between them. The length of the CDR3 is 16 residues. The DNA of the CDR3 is TGCGCCAGCAGCTTCGCAGGCAGCTCTGGGGCCAACGTCCTGACTTTC. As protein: CASSFAGSSGANVLTF.

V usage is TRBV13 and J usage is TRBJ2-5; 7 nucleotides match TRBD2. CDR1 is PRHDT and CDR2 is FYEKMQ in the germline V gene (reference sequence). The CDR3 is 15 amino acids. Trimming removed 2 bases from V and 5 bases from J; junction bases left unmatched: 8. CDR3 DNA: TGTGCCAGCAGCTTAAGAGGGAGGGCAAGGGAGACCCAGTACTTC. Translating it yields CASSLRGRARETQYF.

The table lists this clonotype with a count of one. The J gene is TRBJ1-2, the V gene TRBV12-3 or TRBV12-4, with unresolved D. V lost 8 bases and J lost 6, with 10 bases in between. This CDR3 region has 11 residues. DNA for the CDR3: TGTGCCAGCGGGCGGAACCATGGCTACACCTTC. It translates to CASGRNHGYTF.